A selection of T cell receptor beta chains follows, all from one sample in a study of spatial heterogeneity in lung cancer. TCRdb redid the calling of the 5' RACE reads with MiXCR, one entry per CDR3 protein. The sample holds some 97,000 distinct CDR3 sequences, around 4.3% seen once. This specimen was lung tumor tissue, taken at surgery. These TCRs come from a male donor with early-stage non-small cell lung cancer. Both conserved end residues are part of each CDR3. D genes are given only for firm matches. The listing skips clone size in some rows; elsewhere it reads once, few, many or a size class.

j_gene: TRBJ2-1; abundance: many; v_gene: TRBV9; d_gene: TRBD1; CDR3aa: CASSATGYEQFF; CDR3nt: TGTGCCAGCAGCGCGACAGGGTATGAGCAGTTCTTC
j_gene: TRBJ1-2; abundance: many; v_gene: TRBV28; d_gene: NA; CDR3aa: CASTKTRLAGYTF; CDR3nt: TGTGCCAGCACCAAGACCCGCCTCGCTGGCTACACCTTC
j_gene: TRBJ2-7; abundance: many; v_gene: TRBV5-6; d_gene: TRBD2; CDR3aa: CASRRTSGTYEQYF; CDR3nt: TGTGCCAGCAGACGGACTAGCGGAACCTACGAGCAGTACTTC
j_gene: TRBJ2-3; abundance: many; v_gene: TRBV7-9; d_gene: NA; CDR3aa: CASRPDGETPRTDTQYF; CDR3nt: TGTGCCAGCAGACCAGACGGAGAGACGCCTCGCACAGATACGCAGTATTTT
j_gene: TRBJ2-5; abundance: many; v_gene: TRBV12-5; d_gene: NA; CDR3aa: CASGLNRDGWYQETQYF; CDR3nt: TGTGCTAGTGGTTTGAACCGGGACGGTTGGTACCAAGAGACCCAGTACTTC
j_gene: TRBJ2-7; abundance: many; v_gene: TRBV12-3/TRBV12-4; d_gene: NA; CDR3aa: CASSLSGSGEQYF; CDR3nt: TGTGCCAGCAGTTTGTCCGGCTCGGGCGAGCAGTACTTC
j_gene: TRBJ2-5; abundance: many; v_gene: TRBV7-9; d_gene: NA; CDR3aa: CASSLSGSETQYF; CDR3nt: TGTGCCAGCAGCTTATCCGGGTCAGAGACCCAGTACTTC
j_gene: TRBJ1-1; abundance: many; v_gene: TRBV6-5; d_gene: TRBD1; CDR3aa: CASRGDRATNTEAFF; CDR3nt: TGTGCCAGCAGGGGAGACAGGGCGACGAACACTGAAGCTTTCTTT
j_gene: TRBJ2-5; abundance: many; v_gene: TRBV7-9; d_gene: NA; CDR3aa: CASSLARSTVYGTQYF; CDR3nt: TGTGCCAGCAGCTTAGCGCGGAGTACAGTCTACGGGACCCAGTACTTC
j_gene: TRBJ2-3; abundance: many; v_gene: TRBV7-9; d_gene: NA; CDR3aa: CASSLATPSGSTDTQYF; CDR3nt: TGTGCCAGCAGCTTAGCGACTCCGAGCGGCAGCACAGATACGCAGTATTTT
j_gene: TRBJ2-1; abundance: many; v_gene: TRBV14; d_gene: NA; CDR3aa: CASSQVGDLRYEQFF; CDR3nt: TGTGCCAGCAGCCAGGTCGGGGACTTGAGGTATGAGCAGTTCTTC
j_gene: TRBJ2-7; abundance: NA; v_gene: TRBV2; d_gene: TRBD1; CDR3aa: CASSQRTGGHEQYF; CDR3nt: TGTGCCAGCAGTCAAAGGACAGGTGGGCACGAGCAGTACTTC
j_gene: TRBJ1-2; abundance: many; v_gene: TRBV3-1; d_gene: NA; CDR3aa: CASSQDVGQTYGYTF; CDR3nt: TGTGCCAGCAGCCAAGATGTAGGGCAGACCTATGGCTACACCTTC
j_gene: TRBJ2-3; abundance: NA; v_gene: TRBV30; d_gene: NA; CDR3aa: CAWSADPTSTDTQYF; CDR3nt: TGTGCCTGGAGTGCGGACCCCACAAGCACAGATACGCAGTATTTT
j_gene: TRBJ2-1; abundance: many; v_gene: TRBV6-5; d_gene: TRBD1; CDR3aa: CASSYLGQGASNEQFF; CDR3nt: TGTGCCAGCAGTTACCTGGGACAGGGGGCCTCCAATGAGCAGTTCTTC
j_gene: TRBJ1-1; abundance: many; v_gene: TRBV2; d_gene: TRBD1; CDR3aa: CASSPLRQGLGTEAFF; CDR3nt: TGTGCCAGCAGTCCGTTGCGACAGGGCCTGGGCACTGAAGCTTTCTTT
j_gene: TRBJ2-3; abundance: few; v_gene: TRBV28; d_gene: NA; CDR3aa: CASSLPQFGTDTQYF; CDR3nt: TGTGCCAGCAGTTTGCCACAGTTTGGCACAGATACGCAGTATTTT
j_gene: TRBJ2-7; abundance: few; v_gene: TRBV10-3; d_gene: NA; CDR3aa: CAISELNYEQYF; CDR3nt: TGTGCCATCAGTGAGTTGAACTACGAGCAGTACTTC
j_gene: TRBJ1-2; abundance: few; v_gene: TRBV5-5; d_gene: TRBD1; CDR3aa: CASSLDPTGTGYGYTF; CDR3nt: TGTGCCAGCAGCTTGGATCCGACAGGGACTGGCTATGGCTACACCTTC
j_gene: TRBJ2-2; abundance: many; v_gene: TRBV5-1; d_gene: NA; CDR3aa: CASSLWGNTGELFF; CDR3nt: TGCGCCAGCAGCTTGTGGGGGAACACCGGGGAGCTGTTTTTT
j_gene: TRBJ1-1; abundance: many; v_gene: TRBV5-1; d_gene: NA; CDR3aa: CASSHDTEGTEAFF; CDR3nt: TGCGCCAGCAGCCATGATACCGAAGGAACTGAAGCTTTCTTT
j_gene: TRBJ2-1; abundance: few; v_gene: TRBV3-1; d_gene: NA; CDR3aa: CASSQALAGRHNEQFF; CDR3nt: TGTGCCAGCAGCCAAGCGCTAGCAGGTCGTCACAATGAGCAGTTCTTC
j_gene: TRBJ2-3; abundance: many; v_gene: TRBV11-2; d_gene: NA; CDR3aa: CASSLAGVRNTQYF; CDR3nt: TGTGCCAGCAGCTTAGCAGGGGTCAGGAATACGCAGTATTTT
j_gene: TRBJ1-1; abundance: many; v_gene: TRBV14; d_gene: TRBD1; CDR3aa: CASSQLRGRGDNTEAFF; CDR3nt: TGTGCCAGCAGCCAACTCAGGGGGCGCGGGGATAACACTGAAGCTTTCTTT
j_gene: TRBJ2-7; abundance: many; v_gene: TRBV5-5; d_gene: TRBD2; CDR3aa: CASSLRLAVDHEQYF; CDR3nt: TGTGCCAGCAGCTTGCGGCTAGCGGTCGACCACGAGCAGTACTTC
j_gene: TRBJ2-7; abundance: many; v_gene: TRBV20-1; d_gene: NA; CDR3aa: CSARDTHEQYF; CDR3nt: TGCAGTGCTAGAGATACCCACGAGCAGTACTTC
j_gene: TRBJ2-3; abundance: many; v_gene: TRBV4-1; d_gene: NA; CDR3aa: CASSQVTNRDPQTDTQYF; CDR3nt: TGCGCCAGCAGCCAAGTCACAAACCGGGATCCGCAAACAGATACGCAGTATTTT
j_gene: TRBJ1-4; abundance: few; v_gene: TRBV3-1; d_gene: NA; CDR3aa: CASSQDWGFSEKLFF; CDR3nt: TGTGCCAGCAGCCAAGATTGGGGGTTCTCGGAAAAACTGTTTTTT
j_gene: TRBJ2-1; abundance: many; v_gene: TRBV7-2; d_gene: NA; CDR3aa: CASSLGGLHNEQFF; CDR3nt: TGTGCCAGCAGCTTAGGGGGTCTTCACAATGAGCAGTTCTTC
j_gene: TRBJ2-3; abundance: NA; v_gene: TRBV5-1; d_gene: NA; CDR3aa: CASSEERPSTDTQYF; CDR3nt: TGCGCCAGCAGCGAAGAGCGACCTAGCACAGATACGCAGTATTTT
j_gene: TRBJ2-1; abundance: many; v_gene: TRBV6-6; d_gene: TRBD2; CDR3aa: CASSYGGLAGDVDRF; CDR3nt: TGTGCCAGCAGTTACGGGGGACTAGCGGGAGACGTGGATAGATTC
j_gene: TRBJ2-2; abundance: many; v_gene: TRBV6-2/TRBV6-3; d_gene: TRBD1; CDR3aa: CASSLSGGTGELFF; CDR3nt: TGTGCCAGCAGTCTTTCAGGGGGCACCGGGGAGCTGTTTTTT
j_gene: TRBJ2-1; abundance: few; v_gene: TRBV7-2; d_gene: TRBD1; CDR3aa: CASSLRTGSYNEQFF; CDR3nt: TGTGCCAGCAGCTTAAGGACAGGGAGCTACAATGAGCAGTTCTTC
j_gene: TRBJ2-3; abundance: many; v_gene: TRBV3-1; d_gene: NA; CDR3aa: CASSQDLARGTDTQYF; CDR3nt: TGTGCCAGCAGCCAAGATCTCGCCAGGGGCACAGATACGCAGTATTTT
j_gene: TRBJ2-1; abundance: NA; v_gene: TRBV4-1; d_gene: NA; CDR3aa: CASSQVAVGISYNEQFF; CDR3nt: TGCGCCAGCAGCCAAGTAGCTGTGGGGATCTCCTACAATGAGCAGTTCTTC
j_gene: TRBJ2-1; abundance: many; v_gene: TRBV12-3/TRBV12-4; d_gene: TRBD2; CDR3aa: CASTGLARDNEQFF; CDR3nt: TGTGCCAGCACTGGACTAGCGAGGGACAATGAGCAGTTCTTC
j_gene: TRBJ1-2; abundance: many; v_gene: TRBV6-5; d_gene: TRBD1; CDR3aa: CASSYRREGRGQGGYTF; CDR3nt: TGTGCCAGCAGTTACCGTCGGGAAGGCAGGGGGCAAGGAGGCTACACCTTC
j_gene: TRBJ1-1; abundance: many; v_gene: TRBV29-1; d_gene: NA; CDR3aa: CSAAGHPNTEAFF; CDR3nt: TGCAGCGCGGCGGGACACCCGAACACTGAAGCTTTCTTT
j_gene: TRBJ2-1; abundance: NA; v_gene: TRBV29-1; d_gene: NA; CDR3aa: CSVEDRDAYNEQFF; CDR3nt: TGCAGCGTTGAAGATCGGGACGCCTACAATGAGCAGTTCTTC
j_gene: TRBJ2-2; abundance: many; v_gene: TRBV15; d_gene: NA; CDR3aa: CATSRDRRTTQIGELFF; CDR3nt: TGTGCCACCAGCAGAGATCGTCGGACTACCCAAATCGGGGAGCTGTTTTTT
j_gene: TRBJ2-1; abundance: many; v_gene: TRBV11-2; d_gene: TRBD2; CDR3aa: CASSLVALAGYGEQFF; CDR3nt: TGTGCCAGCAGCTTAGTAGCCCTAGCGGGATATGGTGAGCAGTTCTTC
j_gene: TRBJ2-3; abundance: many; v_gene: TRBV7-2; d_gene: TRBD1; CDR3aa: CASSLSGQGTDTQYF; CDR3nt: TGTGCCAGCAGCTTATCTGGACAGGGAACAGATACGCAGTATTTT